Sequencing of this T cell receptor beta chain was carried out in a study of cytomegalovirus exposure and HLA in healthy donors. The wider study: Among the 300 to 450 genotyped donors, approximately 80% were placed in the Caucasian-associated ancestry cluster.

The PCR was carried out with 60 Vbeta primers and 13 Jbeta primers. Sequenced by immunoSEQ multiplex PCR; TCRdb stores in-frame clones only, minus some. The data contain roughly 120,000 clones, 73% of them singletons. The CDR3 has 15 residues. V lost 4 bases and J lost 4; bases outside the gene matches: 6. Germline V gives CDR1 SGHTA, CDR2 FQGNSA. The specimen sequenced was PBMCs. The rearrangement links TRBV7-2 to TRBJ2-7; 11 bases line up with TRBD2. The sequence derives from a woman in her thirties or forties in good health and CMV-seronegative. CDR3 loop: CASSSGGTSGYEQYF. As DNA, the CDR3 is TGTGCCAGCAGCTCGGGAGGGACTAGCGGATACGAGCAGTACTTC. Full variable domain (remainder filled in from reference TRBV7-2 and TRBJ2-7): GAGVSQSPSNKVTEKGKDVELRCDPISGHTALYWYRQSLGQGLEFLIYFQGNSAPDKSGLPSDRFSAERTGGSVSTLTIQRTQQEDSAVYLCASSSGGTSGYEQYFGPGTRLTVT.